Presented here are 26 T cell receptor beta chains from one specimen sequenced in a study of cytomegalovirus exposure and HLA in healthy donors. Primers for the PCR totalled 60 Vbeta and 13 Jbeta. Assay: immunoSEQ multiplex PCR; the TCRdb copy retains only in-frame clones and omits some. The sample contains about 55,000 clones, about 82% of which appear only once. The sequenced sample consisted of PBMCs. The receptors come from a man aged 30 to 45 in good health and CMV-seronegative.

Remarks on this clone: One end of the junction is discordant with germline, which a read error may explain. Other nucleotide sequences from this sample produce the same CDR3. J is TRBJ1-6 and V is TRBV30; no definite D call. CDR1 is GTSNPN, CDR2 SVGIG, per germline (reference sequence). This CDR3 spans 16 amino acids. DNA for the CDR3: TGTGCCTGGAACCCCGTTTGGAGCTCCTATAATTCCCCCCTCCACTTT. It specifies CAWNPVWSSYNSPLHF.

The chain has TRBV5-1 and TRBJ2-7; 11 nucleotides match TRBD2. From germline, CDR1 is SGHRS and CDR2 YFSETQ. The CDR3 length is 14 residues. With V trimmed by 4 bases and J by 2 bases, 2 bases remained unmatched. DNA for the CDR3: TGCGCCAGCAGCCGTAGCGGGAGGGCCTACGAGCAGTACTTC. Encoded protein: CASSRSGRAYEQYF.

The rearrangement uses TRBV9 and TRBJ2-3; D possibly corresponds to TRBD2 (6 bases). CDR3 size: 16 residues. V shed 4 bases and J shed 4 bases, with 19 bases lying between them. Germline V gives CDR1 SGDLS, CDR2 YYNGEE. CDR3 in amino acids: CASSPSPGGTADTQYF. The CDR3 DNA reads as TGTGCCAGCAGCCCTTCTCCGGGCGGGACCGCAGATACGCAGTATTTT.

This clone was counted between two and nine times. DNA of the CDR3: TGCGCCAGCGGACAACAGGGGGTGCAGCAGCCCCAGCATTTT. Its translation: CASGQQGVQQPQHF. V usage is TRBV10-2 and J usage is TRBJ1-5, with 8 bases aligning to TRBD1. CDR1 is WSHSY and CDR2 is SAAADI in the germline V gene. There are 14 residues in the CDR3. V shed 8 bases and J 7 bases; nucleotides not matched to a gene: 10.

This rearrangement joins TRBV2 to TRBJ1-5; D remains unclear. V gave up 1 base and J gave up 5 bases, with 9 bases separating them. The CDR3 consists of 14 residues. CDR1 and CDR2 (germline): SNHLY, FYNNEI. The CDR3 protein is CASSEDVQYQPQHF. Here the CDR3 DNA reads TGTGCCAGCAGTGAAGATGTCCAGTATCAGCCCCAGCATTTT.

This rearrangement joins TRBV7-2 to TRBJ2-7; TRBD1 agrees at 8 bases. CDR1 is SGHTA, CDR2 FQGNSA, per germline. V lost 3 bases to trimming and J lost 5 bases; unmatched junction nucleotides: 3. This CDR3 contains 13 residues. Here the CDR3 DNA reads TGTGCCAGCAGCTTCGGACAGGGACACGAGCAGTACTTC. This translates into CASSFGQGHEQYF.

The genes are TRBV2 and TRBJ1-1; 12 bases map to TRBD1. Trimming took 6 bases from V and 10 from J; bases not matched to a gene: 6. Per the germline V gene, CDR1 is SNHLY and CDR2 is FYNNEI. The CDR3 contains 13 residues. In nucleotides, the CDR3 is TGTGCCAGCAGGGGACAGGGGGCGAAGGGAGCTTTCTTT. Its protein is CASRGQGAKGAFF. Filled out from reference TRBV2 and TRBJ1-1, the complete variable domain reads EPEVTQTPSHQVTQMGQEVILRCVPISNHLYFYWYRQILGQKVEFLVSFYNNEISEKSEIFDDQFSVERPDGSNFTLKIRSTKLEDSAMYFCASRGQGAKGAFFGQGTRLTVV.

This clone showed up just once. V and J are TRBV30 and TRBJ1-1, with D unclear. This CDR3 region has 13 residues. With 3 bases removed from V and 10 bases from J, the gap between germline ends came to 18 bases. Germline loops: CDR1 GTSNPN, CDR2 SVGIG (reference sequence). CDR3 in DNA: TGTGCCTGGAGACTGACTACCCGACAAACAGCTTTCTTT. Protein sequence: CAWRLTTRQTAFF.

In its sample, this clone was seen a few times. The rearrangement links TRBV30 to TRBJ1-2; 10 bases are shared with TRBD1. With V trimmed by 7 bases and J by 4 bases, 9 bases remained unmatched. The V gene's germline CDR1 is GTSNPN and CDR2 SVGIG (reference sequence). The CDR3 contains 14 residues. The CDR3, as DNA: TGTGCCTTTGCCCGGGACAGGGGTTTCTATGGCTACACCTTC. As protein: CAFARDRGFYGYTF.

The J gene is TRBJ1-1, the V gene TRBV6-6; tentatively, D is TRBD1 (5 bases). CDR3 length: 14 amino acids. Germline V CDR1 and CDR2: MNHNY, SVGAGI (reference sequence). V shed 2 bases and J shed 1 base, with 8 bases lying between them. The CDR3 nucleotides read TGTGCCAGCAGTTACCCGACAGAGAACACTGAAGCTTTCTTT. Translating gives CASSYPTENTEAFF.

The chain employs TRBV27 and TRBJ2-7; no reliable D call. The CDR3 contains 13 residues. V was trimmed by 7 bases and J by 0 bases, leaving 10 bases between them. Germline CDR1 and CDR2: MNHEY and SMNVEV (reference sequence). Written as DNA, the CDR3 is TGTGCCAGCAAGCCGGGTACCTCCTACGAGCAGTACTTC. Protein product: CASKPGTSYEQYF.

This chain connects TRBV5-6 to TRBJ2-7, with TRBD1 as a possible D gene (5 bases). Per germline, CDR1 SGHDT and CDR2 YYEEEE. CDR3 length equals 14 residues. With 0 bases removed from V and 4 bases from J, the gap between germline ends came to 11 bases. CDR3 residues: CASSLGSTAYEQYF. The CDR3 DNA reads as TGTGCCAGCAGCTTGGGGTCGACAGCATACGAGCAGTACTTC. Full variable domain (rest looked up from reference TRBV5-6 and TRBJ2-7): DAGVTQSPTHLIKTRGQQVTLRCSPKSGHDTVSWYQQALGQGPQFIFQYYEEEERQRGNFPDRFSGHQFPNYSSELNVNALLLGDSALYLCASSLGSTAYEQYFGPGTRLTVT.

This chain uses TRBV13 with TRBJ2-7, with TRBD1 identical over 9 bases. J lost 0 bases, V lost 4 bases, and 7 bases had no gene match. From germline, CDR1 is PRHDT and CDR2 FYEKMQ (reference sequence). The CDR3 sequence is 16 residues long. Here the CDR3 reads CASSWGQGKISYEQYF. The CDR3 nucleotides read TGTGCCAGCAGCTGGGGACAGGGAAAAATCTCCTACGAGCAGTACTTC.

The chain employs TRBV23-1 and TRBJ2-2, with 10 bases identical to TRBD2. TRBV23-1 is flagged as an ORF with uncertain function. Trimming at V came to 3 bases and at J to 0 bases, leaving 10 bases not matched to a gene. The CDR3 contains 19 residues. CDR3 DNA sequence: TGCGCCAGCAGTCATCTACGTCTAGCGGGAGCCCCGAACACCGGGGAGCTGTTTTTT. It specifies CASSHLRLAGAPNTGELFF.

The chain is built from TRBV30 and TRBJ1-1; weak D call: TRBD1 (5 bases). The V end lost 2 bases, the J end lost 1 base, and 8 bases lay between the germline ends. The CDR3 consists of 13 residues. Germline V CDR1 and CDR2: GTSNPN, SVGIG (reference sequence). CDR3 coding DNA: TGTGCCTGGAGTCGCAGGGCGAACACTGAAGCTTTCTTT. This gives the protein CAWSRRANTEAFF.

The genes are TRBV6-6 and TRBJ2-1; tentatively, D is TRBD1 (5 bases). Germline V gene lookup returns CDR1 MNHNY and CDR2 SVGAGI (reference sequence). V was trimmed by 8 bases and J by 4 bases, leaving 9 bases between them. The CDR3 spans 12 residues. The CDR3 loop is CASYDSYNEQFF. In DNA, the CDR3 is TGTGCCAGCTACGACAGTTACAATGAGCAGTTCTTC.

This clone was recorded once. The rearrangement links TRBV6-1 to TRBJ1-6; 7 bases agree with TRBD1. The CDR3 length is 16 residues. The junction had 6 bases not matched to a gene; V was cut back by 4 bases and J by 3 bases. The germline CDR1 and CDR2 sequences are MNHNS and SASEGT. The CDR3 DNA is TGTGCCAGCAGTGGAGGGACAGTGGTCTATAATTCACCCCTCCACTTT. Residues: CASSGGTVVYNSPLHF.

The rearrangement uses TRBV7-2 and TRBJ1-5; D uncertain. Germline CDR1 and CDR2: SGHTA and FQGNSA. There are 14 residues in the CDR3. Trimming took 3 bases from V and 7 from J, leaving 13 bases between them. CDR3 DNA sequence: TGTGCCAGCAGCTTCTCGGGAGTAGGACAGCCCCAGCATTTT. Its translation is CASSFSGVGQPQHF.

The rearrangement links TRBV2 to TRBJ2-1, with TRBD2 matching over 13 bases. The CDR3 is made up of 14 amino acids. Trimming took 7 bases from V and 4 from J; bases not matched to a gene: 1. Looked up from germline, CDR1 is SNHLY and CDR2 is FYNNEI. The CDR3: CASTGLAGYNEQFF. The CDR3 nucleotides are TGTGCCAGCACGGGACTAGCGGGGTACAATGAGCAGTTCTTC.

This clone was seen only a few times. The limits of the CDR3 on the DNA are not certain, so only TCRdb's listed CDR3 is given. The chain's CDR3 is CASRFRFGELFF. V is TRBV7-9 and J is TRBJ2-2; TRBD2 reflects the table's D call only, with no check against the DNA. CDR1 and CDR2 from the germline V gene are SEHNR and FQNEAQ (reference sequence). The CDR3 has 12 residues if both end residues are counted.

The CDR3 reads CASSRQQGGTEAFF. CDR3 in DNA: TGTGCCAGCAGTAGGCAACAGGGGGGGACTGAAGCTTTCTTT. The genes are TRBV6-1 and TRBJ1-1; TRBD1 aligns across 8 bases. The CDR3 spans 14 residues. Germline CDR1 is MNHNS and CDR2 is SASEGT. Unmatched junction bases numbered 7, after V lost 5 bases and J lost 5 bases.

This clone was seen a few times. This chain connects TRBV7-2 to TRBJ1-1; a weak D match, TRBD1 (6 bases). This CDR3 is built from 15 residues. Trimming took off 5 bases at V and 1 base at J, with 14 bases between the two ends. Germline CDR1 and CDR2: SGHTA and FQGNSA. CDR3 amino acids: CASSPAGGANTEAFF. The CDR3 nucleotides read TGTGCCAGCAGCCCCGCGGGGGGGGCGAACACTGAAGCTTTCTTT.

The genes are TRBV2 and TRBJ1-6; D call uncertain. V was shortened by 2 bases and J by 5 bases, with 10 bases between the two germline ends. The CDR3 is 15 residues long. CDR1 is SNHLY, CDR2 FYNNEI, per germline. This chain's CDR3 is CASSELQTNNSPLHF. The DNA for the CDR3 is TGTGCCAGCAGTGAATTACAGACTAATAATTCACCCCTCCACTTT. Full variable domain (rest looked up from reference TRBV2 and TRBJ1-6): EPEVTQTPSHQVTQMGQEVILRCVPISNHLYFYWYRQILGQKVEFLVSFYNNEISEKSEIFDDQFSVERPDGSNFTLKIRSTKLEDSAMYFCASSELQTNNSPLHFGNGTRLTVT.

This clone came up once. V and J are TRBV7-9 and TRBJ2-3, with 8 bases lining up with TRBD2. The junction had 10 bases not matched to a gene; V was cut back by 6 bases and J by 5 bases. This CDR3 is built from 15 residues. Germline values: CDR1 SEHNR, CDR2 FQNEAQ (reference sequence). The CDR3 DNA reads as TGTGCCAGCAGTTTGAACGGGGGGGCTCAAGATACGCAGTATTTT. Translation gives CASSLNGGAQDTQYF. Drawing the rest from reference TRBV7-9 and TRBJ2-3, the complete variable domain is DTGVSQNPRHKITKRGQNVTFRCDPISEHNRLYWYRQTLGQGPEFLTYFQNEAQLEKSRLLSDRFSAERPKGSFSTLEIQRTEQGDSAMYLCASSLNGGAQDTQYFGPGTRLTVL.

This clone was seen a single time. The CDR3 nucleotides read TGCGCCAGCAGCTTGGCCTGGGCGGGAGCCGTCACAGATACGCAGTATTTT. It specifies CASSLAWAGAVTDTQYF. This chain uses TRBV5-1 with TRBJ2-3, with 7 bases lining up with TRBD2. J lost 2 bases, V lost 0 bases, and 9 bases had no gene match. The V gene's germline CDR1 is SGHRS and CDR2 YFSETQ. The CDR3 totals 17 residues.

CDR3: CASSLGGDSYEQYF. DNA for the CDR3: TGTGCCAGCAGCTTGGGGGGGGACTCCTACGAGCAGTACTTC. The chain employs TRBV5-6 and TRBJ2-7; D is perhaps TRBD2 (6 bases). The V gene lost 0 bases and the J gene lost 0 bases, with 7 bases spanning the gap. The CDR3 has 14 residues. The germline V gene has CDR1 SGHDT and CDR2 YYEEEE.